This T cell receptor beta chain was sequenced for a study of blood T cell repertoires in COVID-19. TCRdb's copy holds only in-frame clones and misses some; the assay was immunoSEQ multiplex PCR. Among tens of thousands of clones listed, around 83% were seen once. Germline assignment: CDR1 MNHNS and CDR2 SASEGT. This CDR3 has 16 amino acids. J was trimmed by 3 bases and V by 1 base; bases with no gene match: 9. This clonotype was sampled from a woman aged 55-69 years with acute or convalescent COVID-19. The sequenced material came from peripheral blood. The V and J genes are TRBV6-1 and TRBJ2-7; 7 bases align to TRBD1. The CDR3 loop is CASSEELGTVYYEQYF. The DNA for the CDR3 is TGTGCCAGCAGTGAAGAATTGGGGACAGTATACTACGAGCAGTACTTC.